These 9 T cell receptor beta chains came from one sample sequenced in a study of blood T cell repertoires in COVID-19. Produced via immunoSEQ multiplex PCR; TCRdb's table is partial and in-frame only. Of 150,000 to 200,000 clones listed, 88% were seen once; the top ten hold under 30%. Sample: peripheral blood. Receptors were obtained from a man between 60 and 75 years old with acute or convalescent COVID-19.

V is TRBV7-2 and J is TRBJ2-7; 13 bases fit TRBD2. Trimming at V came to 2 bases and at J to 3 bases, leaving 1 base not matched to a gene. CDR1 and CDR2 from the germline V gene are SGHTA and FQGNSA. The CDR3 totals 15 residues. This CDR3 reads CASSLRLAGGYEQYF. CDR3 coding DNA: TGTGCCAGCAGCTTAAGACTAGCGGGAGGCTACGAGCAGTACTTC.

The chain couples TRBV7-3 to TRBJ1-2; 11 nucleotides line up with TRBD1. CDR1 SGHTA and CDR2 FQGTGA come from the germline V gene. The CDR3 spans 15 residues. V lost 4 bases to trimming and J lost 7 bases; unmatched junction nucleotides: 8. The CDR3, as DNA: TGTGCCAGCAGCTCGAGCGGACAGGGGGCGCTTGGCTACACCTTC. Translation gives CASSSSGQGALGYTF.

The rearrangement links TRBV7-9 to TRBJ2-1; TRBD2 agrees at 13 bases. The length of the CDR3 is 16 residues. V lost 1 base, J lost 4 bases, and 1 base stayed unmatched. Germline lookup yields CDR1 SEHNR and CDR2 FQNEAQ (reference sequence). The DNA of the CDR3 is TGTGCCAGCAGCTTAGAGGGACTAGCGGGATACAATGAGCAGTTCTTC. Its protein product is CASSLEGLAGYNEQFF.

Worth noting for this clone: This sample includes further DNA sequences coding for the same CDR3. The J gene is TRBJ2-7, the V gene TRBV9; possible D gene TRBD2, 6 bases. Trimming cost V 2 bases and J 0 bases, with 9 bases left between them. The germline CDR1 and CDR2 sequences are SGDLS and YYNGEE. CDR3 length equals 14 residues. CDR3 nucleotides: TGTGCCAGCAGCGTGTCCGGGGGCTCCTACGAGCAGTACTTC. Its translation: CASSVSGGSYEQYF.

CDR3: CASSPGKNSNQPQHF. CDR3 bases: TGCGCCAGCAGTCCAGGGAAGAATAGCAATCAGCCCCAGCATTTT. The chain carries TRBV5-1 and TRBJ1-5; D might be TRBD1 (5 bases). The CDR3 is made up of 15 amino acids. CDR1 SGHRS and CDR2 YFSETQ come from the germline V gene. V gave up 5 bases and J gave up 0 bases, with 12 bases separating them.

The J gene is TRBJ1-2, the V gene TRBV5-6; a weak D match, TRBD1 (5 bases). This CDR3 has 12 amino acids. In germline, CDR1 is SGHDT, CDR2 YYEEEE. V lost 4 bases and J 7 bases, leaving 11 bases between the germline ends. CDR3 in amino acids: CASSRGYGGYTF. The CDR3 DNA sequence: TGTGCCAGCAGCCGGGGGTACGGTGGCTACACCTTC.

The chain uses TRBV5-1 and TRBJ1-3; 7 bases match TRBD1. Germline CDR1 is SGHRS and CDR2 is YFSETQ. Germline trimming cut 0 bases from V and 0 bases from J; bases unmatched to any gene: 6. The CDR3 totals 17 residues. This CDR3 reads CASSLDWGQNSGNTIYF. The DNA for the CDR3 is TGCGCCAGCAGCTTGGATTGGGGACAGAACTCTGGAAACACCATATATTTT.

The chain employs TRBV13 and TRBJ1-1; 7 positions agree with TRBD1. Germline loops: CDR1 PRHDT, CDR2 FYEKMQ (reference sequence). The J segment lost 4 bases and the V segment lost 5 bases, leaving 13 bases of the junction unmatched. This CDR3 is 16 amino acids long. The CDR3 coding sequence is TGTGCCAGCAGCCCCCGACAGGGACAAGTGGGCACTGAAGCTTTCTTT. Its translation: CASSPRQGQVGTEAFF.

The chain has TRBV30 and TRBJ1-1; possibly TRBD1 for D (5 bases). This CDR3 comprises 12 residues. Trimming left V 8 bases short and J 4 bases short, with 14 bases between. Germline V CDR1 and CDR2: GTSNPN, SVGIG (reference sequence). This CDR3 is CAGRRGGTEAFF. The CDR3, as DNA: TGTGCCGGACGTAGGGGAGGCACTGAAGCTTTCTTT.